The clone carrying this TCR beta chain was counted only a few times. Its antigen is unknown. The data stem from a study of T cell repertoires in cytomegalovirus infection. MiXCR was run by TCRdb on the reads, yielding one entry per CDR3 protein. In the table there are about 89,000 distinct CDR3 sequences, 29% of which are singletons. The V end lost 3 bases, the J end lost 2 bases, and 13 bases lay between the germline ends. Germline V gene sequence: CDR1 MGHDK, CDR2 SYGVNS. This CDR3 region has 15 residues. Study findings and constraints: Identification of carriers of CMV plus the relevant HLA was performed using cumulative public TCR beta family frequency.

The receptor comes from a human donor in good health (CMV status not recorded). Some clones in this sample may be carry-over from other donors' samples. The material was CD8+ T cells from cultured PBMCs, obtained from culture after CMV antigen stimulation. The rearrangement joins TRBV25-1 to TRBJ1-1, with D unclear. The CDR3 bases are TGTGCCAGCAGTGAGTCGTCTGTCCTTAACACTGAAGCTTTCTTT. It codes for CASSESSVLNTEAFF.